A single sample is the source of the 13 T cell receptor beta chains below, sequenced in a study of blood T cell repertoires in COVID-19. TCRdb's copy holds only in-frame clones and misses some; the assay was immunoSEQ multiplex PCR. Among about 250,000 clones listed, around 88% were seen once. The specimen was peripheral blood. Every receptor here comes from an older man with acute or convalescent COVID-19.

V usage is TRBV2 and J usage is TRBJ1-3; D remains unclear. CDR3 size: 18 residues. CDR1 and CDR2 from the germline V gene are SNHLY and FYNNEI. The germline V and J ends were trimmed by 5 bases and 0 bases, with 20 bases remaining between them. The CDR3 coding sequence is TGTGCCAGCAGTCGGACGACAAGCGGTTCCCTCTCTGGAAACACCATATATTTT. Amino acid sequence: CASSRTTSGSLSGNTIYF.

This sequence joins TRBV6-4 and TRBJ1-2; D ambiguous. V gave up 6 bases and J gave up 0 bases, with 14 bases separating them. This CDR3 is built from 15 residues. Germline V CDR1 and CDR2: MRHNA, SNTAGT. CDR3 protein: CASSDDKAANYGYTF. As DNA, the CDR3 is TGTGCCAGCAGCGACGACAAAGCTGCTAACTATGGCTACACCTTC.

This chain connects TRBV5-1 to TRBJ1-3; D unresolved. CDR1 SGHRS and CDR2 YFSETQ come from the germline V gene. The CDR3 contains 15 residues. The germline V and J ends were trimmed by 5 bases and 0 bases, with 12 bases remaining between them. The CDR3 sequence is CASREIFSSGNTIYF. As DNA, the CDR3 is TGCGCCAGCAGGGAGATTTTCAGCTCTGGAAACACCATATATTTT. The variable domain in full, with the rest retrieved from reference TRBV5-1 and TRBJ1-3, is KAGVTQTPRYLIKTRGQQVTLSCSPISGHRSVSWYQQTPGQGLQFLFEYFSETQRNKGNFPGRFSGRQFSNSRSEMNVSTLELGDSALYLCASREIFSSGNTIYFGEGSWLTVV.

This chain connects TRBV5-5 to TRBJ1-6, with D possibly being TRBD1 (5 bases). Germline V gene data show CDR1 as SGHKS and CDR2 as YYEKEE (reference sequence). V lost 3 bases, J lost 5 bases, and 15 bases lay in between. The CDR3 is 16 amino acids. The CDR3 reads CASSSRGDGNNSPLHF. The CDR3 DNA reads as TGTGCCAGCAGCTCCCGGGGGGACGGAAATAATTCACCCCTCCACTTT.

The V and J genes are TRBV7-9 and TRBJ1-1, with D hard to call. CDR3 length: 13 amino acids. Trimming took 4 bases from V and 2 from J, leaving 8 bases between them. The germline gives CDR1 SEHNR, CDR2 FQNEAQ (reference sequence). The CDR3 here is CASSSLINTEAFF. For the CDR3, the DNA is TGTGCCAGCAGCTCACTGATTAACACTGAAGCTTTCTTT.

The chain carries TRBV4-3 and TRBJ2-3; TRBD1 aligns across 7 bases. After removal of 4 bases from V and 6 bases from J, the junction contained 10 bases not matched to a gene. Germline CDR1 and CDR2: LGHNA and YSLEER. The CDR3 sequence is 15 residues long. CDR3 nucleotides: TGCGCCAGCAGCCGGGTTCTCTCGACAGGGGATACGCAGTATTTT. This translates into CASSRVLSTGDTQYF.

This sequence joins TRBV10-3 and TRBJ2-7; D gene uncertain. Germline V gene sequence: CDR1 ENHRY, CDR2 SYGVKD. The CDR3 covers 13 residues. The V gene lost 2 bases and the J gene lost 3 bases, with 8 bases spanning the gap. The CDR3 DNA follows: TGTGCCATCAGTGAGGTACAGTACTACGAGCAGTACTTC. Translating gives CAISEVQYYEQYF.

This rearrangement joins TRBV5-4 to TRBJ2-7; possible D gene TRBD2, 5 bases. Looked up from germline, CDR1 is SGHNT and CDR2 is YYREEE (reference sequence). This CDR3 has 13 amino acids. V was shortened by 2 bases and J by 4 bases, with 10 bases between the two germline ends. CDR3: CASSFVGAYEQYF. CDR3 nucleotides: TGTGCCAGCAGCTTTGTGGGAGCGTACGAGCAGTACTTC.

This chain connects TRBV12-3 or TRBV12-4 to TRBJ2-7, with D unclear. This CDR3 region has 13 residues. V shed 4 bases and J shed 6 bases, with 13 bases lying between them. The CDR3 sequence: CASSSSYSGEQYF. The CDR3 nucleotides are TGTGCCAGCAGTTCATCCTACAGTGGCGAGCAGTACTTC.

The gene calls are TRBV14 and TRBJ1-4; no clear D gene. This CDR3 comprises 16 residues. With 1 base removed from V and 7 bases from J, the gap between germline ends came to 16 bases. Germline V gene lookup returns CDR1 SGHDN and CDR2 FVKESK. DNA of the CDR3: TGTGCCAGCAGCCAAGGATTCGCCCCACGGAGTGAAAAACTGTTTTTT. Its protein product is CASSQGFAPRSEKLFF.

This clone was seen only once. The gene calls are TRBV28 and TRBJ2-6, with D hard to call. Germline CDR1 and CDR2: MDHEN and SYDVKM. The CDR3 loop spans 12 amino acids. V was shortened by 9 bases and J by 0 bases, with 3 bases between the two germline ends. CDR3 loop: CASNSGANVLTF. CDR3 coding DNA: TGTGCCAGTAACTCTGGGGCCAACGTCCTGACTTTC.

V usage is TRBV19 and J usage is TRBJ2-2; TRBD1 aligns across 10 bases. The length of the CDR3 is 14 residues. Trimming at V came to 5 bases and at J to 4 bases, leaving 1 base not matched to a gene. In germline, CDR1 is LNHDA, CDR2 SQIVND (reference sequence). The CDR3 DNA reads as TGTGCCAGTAGTTGGACAGGGGGCACCGGGGAGCTGTTTTTT. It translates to CASSWTGGTGELFF.

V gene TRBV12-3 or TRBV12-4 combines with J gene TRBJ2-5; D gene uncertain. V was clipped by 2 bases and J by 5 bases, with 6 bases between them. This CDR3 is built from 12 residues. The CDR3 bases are TGTGCCAGCAGTTTAATCTCGGAGACCCAGTACTTC. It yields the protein CASSLISETQYF.